The clone carrying this T cell receptor beta chain has more than one count but fewer than ten. Its antigen is not identified. The data are from a study of blood T cells in healthy people across ages. The study, taken as a whole, reports: Lack of knowledge of donor CMV status possibly confounded expanded clonotype changes. Long-lived and aged donors differed, with more naive CD4+ cells and higher diversity in the long-lived. Observed TCR beta diversity per million T cells went down as age went up. This fall followed a roughly linear course with age. From one million sequenced T cells, diversity estimates were lower bounds.

A sample-barcoded 5' primer and a J-beta primer mix were used in a second PCR of roughly 6 to 11 cycles. Using its own MiXCR run on the 5' RACE reads, TCRdb lists one record per CDR3 protein. This sample has more than 700,000 distinct CDR3 sequences; 46% occur once, and the top ten carry about a sixth. The length of the CDR3 is 16 residues. The germline V gene encodes CDR1 DFQATT and CDR2 SNEGSKA (reference sequence). Unmatched junction bases numbered 9, after V lost 0 bases and J lost 4 bases. The sequence came from a man at least 80 years old in good health. This rearrangement joins TRBV20-1 to TRBJ2-5, with TRBD2 identical over 9 bases. The sample taken for sequencing was blood. The CDR3 loop reads CSARDSPSGIRETQYF. The CDR3 nucleotides are TGCAGTGCTAGAGATTCGCCTAGCGGGATCAGAGAGACCCAGTACTTC.